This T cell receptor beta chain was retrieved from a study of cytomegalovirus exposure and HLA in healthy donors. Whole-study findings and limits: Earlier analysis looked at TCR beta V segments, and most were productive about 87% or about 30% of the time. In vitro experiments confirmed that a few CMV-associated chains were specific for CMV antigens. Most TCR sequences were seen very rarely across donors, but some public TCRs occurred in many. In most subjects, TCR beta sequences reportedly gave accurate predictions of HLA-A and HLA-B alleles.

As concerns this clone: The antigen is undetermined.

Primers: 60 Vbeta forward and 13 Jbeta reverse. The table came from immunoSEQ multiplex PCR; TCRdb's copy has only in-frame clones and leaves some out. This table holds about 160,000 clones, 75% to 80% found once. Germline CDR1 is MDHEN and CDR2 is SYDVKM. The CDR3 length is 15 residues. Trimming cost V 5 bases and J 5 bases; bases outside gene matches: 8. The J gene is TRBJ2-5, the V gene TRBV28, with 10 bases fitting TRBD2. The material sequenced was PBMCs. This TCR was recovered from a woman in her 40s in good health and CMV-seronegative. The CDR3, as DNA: TGTGCCAGCAGTCCTCAGCGGGGGGGCCAGGAGACCCAGTACTTC. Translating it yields CASSPQRGGQETQYF.